The clone carrying this T cell receptor (beta chain) was seen more than once but under ten times. Its antigen is as yet unknown. Trimming took off 3 bases at V and 2 bases at J, with 11 bases between the two ends. Germline loops: CDR1 LGHNT, CDR2 FRNRAP. The CDR3 consists of 15 residues. Unique molecular identifiers were incorporated into the prepared TCRbeta library. TCRdb ran MiXCR on the PCR reads and lists one entry per CDR3 protein. The table lists about 980,000 distinct CDR3 sequences, about 29% of them singletons, with under 30% in the top ten. The data stem from a study of T-cell reconstitution after alpha-beta-depleted transplantation in children. Study results and caveats: T-cell counts and diversity at one year post-transplant came mainly from newly produced T cells. Alpha-beta T cells present about two months after transplant were reported to originate from several hundred expanded graft clones. The high TCRbeta diversity at day 60 in some patients came from surviving recipient T cells and thymic progenitors.

The chain joins TRBV12-5 to TRBJ2-1; D may be TRBD1 or TRBD2 (6 bases each). The clonotype comes from a boy under two years old who had a stem cell transplant for SCID, so the T cells may come from the graft donor. Sample: PBMCs, mostly from graft donor cells, taken 360 days after TCRalphabeta/CD19-depleted stem cell transplant. CDR3 protein: CASGFWGAAYNEQFF. The CDR3 DNA is TGTGCTAGTGGTTTTTGGGGGGCGGCCTACAATGAGCAGTTCTTC.